This TCR beta chain emerged from a study of T cells in Graves' hyperthyroidism and ophthalmopathy. Study conclusions and caveats: Blood samples included most of the expanded thyroid clonotypes exceeding 0.001. Through a model of 13 V-J features, ophthalmopathy was separated from stable hyperthyroidism.

Using RNA transcripts as the source, TCR beta CDR3 regions were amplified. Initially, a first-round RT-PCR of the TCR CDR3 employed the HTBI primer set. TCRdb re-called the multiplex PCR reads with MiXCR, one entry per CDR3 protein. The profile shows some 380,000 distinct CDR3 sequences, 13% of them singletons. This CDR3 is built from 13 residues. From germline, CDR1 is SGHVS and CDR2 FNYEAQ. V lost 4 bases and J lost 7, with 14 bases in between. The blood sample predates any ophthalmopathy symptoms, coming from first hyperthyroidism diagnosis. PBMCs were collected from an approximately 10 ml volume of fresh peripheral blood. The table lists this clonotype with a few counts. The antigen remains undetermined.

The material sequenced was blood. This receptor was identified in a man younger than 45 with Graves' hyperthyroidism that later progressed to Graves' ophthalmopathy. This chain connects TRBV7-6 to TRBJ2-7; tentatively, D is TRBD1 or TRBD2 (6 bases each). The DNA for the CDR3 is TGTGCCAGCAGCTCCGGTGAGGGGGGTGAGCAGTACTTC. Residues: CASSSGEGGEQYF.